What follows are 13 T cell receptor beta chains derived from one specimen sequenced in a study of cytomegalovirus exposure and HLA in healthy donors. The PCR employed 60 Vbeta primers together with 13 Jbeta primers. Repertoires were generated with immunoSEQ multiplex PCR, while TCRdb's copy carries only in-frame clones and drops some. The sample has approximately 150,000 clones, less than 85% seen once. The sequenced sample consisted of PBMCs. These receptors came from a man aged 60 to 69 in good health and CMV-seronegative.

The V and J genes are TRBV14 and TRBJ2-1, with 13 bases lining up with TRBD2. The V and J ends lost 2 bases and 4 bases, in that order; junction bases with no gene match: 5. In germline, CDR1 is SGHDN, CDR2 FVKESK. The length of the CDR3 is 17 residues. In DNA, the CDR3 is TGTGCCAGCAGCCAACCCCCGGGACTAGCGGGATACAATGAGCAGTTCTTC. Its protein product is CASSQPPGLAGYNEQFF.

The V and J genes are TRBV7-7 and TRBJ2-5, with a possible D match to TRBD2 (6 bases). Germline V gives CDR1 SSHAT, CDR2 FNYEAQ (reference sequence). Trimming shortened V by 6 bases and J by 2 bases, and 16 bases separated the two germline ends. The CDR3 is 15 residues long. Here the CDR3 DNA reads TGTGCCAGCAGTCAAACCGGGACTCTACAAGAGACCCAGTACTTC. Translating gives CASSQTGTLQETQYF.

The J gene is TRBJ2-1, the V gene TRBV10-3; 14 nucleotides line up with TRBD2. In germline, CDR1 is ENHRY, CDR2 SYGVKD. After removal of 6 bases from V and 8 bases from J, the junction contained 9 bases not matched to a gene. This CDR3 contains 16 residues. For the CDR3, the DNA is TGTGCCATCAGCGCGGGACTAGCGGGAGCCCCTCATGAGCAGTTCTTC. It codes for CAISAGLAGAPHEQFF.

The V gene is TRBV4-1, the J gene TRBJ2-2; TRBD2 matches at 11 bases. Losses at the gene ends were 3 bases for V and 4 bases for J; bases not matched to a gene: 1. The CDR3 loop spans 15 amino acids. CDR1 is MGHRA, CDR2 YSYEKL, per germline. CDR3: CASSQLAGGTGELFF. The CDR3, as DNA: TGCGCCAGCAGCCAGCTAGCGGGGGGCACCGGGGAGCTGTTTTTT.

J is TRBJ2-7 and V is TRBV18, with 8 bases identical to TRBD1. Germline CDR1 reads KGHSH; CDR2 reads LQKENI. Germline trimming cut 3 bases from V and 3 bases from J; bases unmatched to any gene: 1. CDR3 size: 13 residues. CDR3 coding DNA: TGTGCCAGCTCACCGGGACAGGACTACGAGCAGTACTTC. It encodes CASSPGQDYEQYF. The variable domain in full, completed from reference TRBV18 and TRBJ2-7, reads NAGVMQNPRHLVRRRGQEARLRCSPMKGHSHVYWYRQLPEEGLKFMVYLQKENIIDESGMPKERFSAEFPKEGPSILRIQQVVRGDSAAYFCASSPGQDYEQYFGPGTRLTVT.

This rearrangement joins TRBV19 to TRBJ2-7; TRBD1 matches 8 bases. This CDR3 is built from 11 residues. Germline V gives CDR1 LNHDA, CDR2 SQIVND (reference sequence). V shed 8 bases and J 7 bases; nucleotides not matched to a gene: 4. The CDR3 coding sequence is TGTGCCAGTCAGGGGGCGGTTGAGCAGTACTTC. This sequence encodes CASQGAVEQYF.

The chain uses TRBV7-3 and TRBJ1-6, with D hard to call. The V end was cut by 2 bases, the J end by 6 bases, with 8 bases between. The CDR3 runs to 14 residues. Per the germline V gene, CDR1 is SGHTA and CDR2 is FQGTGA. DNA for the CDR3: TGTGCCAGCAGCTTAGGTTCACTTAATTCACCCCTCCACTTT. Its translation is CASSLGSLNSPLHF.

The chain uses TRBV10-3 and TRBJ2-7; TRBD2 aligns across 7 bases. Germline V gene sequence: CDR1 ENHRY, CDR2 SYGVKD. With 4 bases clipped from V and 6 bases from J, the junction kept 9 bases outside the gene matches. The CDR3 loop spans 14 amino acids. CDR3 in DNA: TGTGCCATCAGTGTGGGAGGGAGTAGATCCGAGCAGTACTTC. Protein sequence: CAISVGGSRSEQYF.

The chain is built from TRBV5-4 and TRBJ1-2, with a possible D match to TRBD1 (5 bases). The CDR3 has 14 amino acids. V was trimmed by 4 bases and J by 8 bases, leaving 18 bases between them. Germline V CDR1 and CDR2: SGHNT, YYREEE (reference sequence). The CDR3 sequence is CASSLTDNDRGYTF. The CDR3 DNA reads TGTGCCAGCAGCCTCACGGACAATGACCGGGGCTACACCTTC.

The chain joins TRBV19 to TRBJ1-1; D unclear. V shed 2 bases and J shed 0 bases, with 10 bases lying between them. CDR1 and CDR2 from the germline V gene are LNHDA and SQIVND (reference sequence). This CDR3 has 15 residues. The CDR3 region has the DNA TGTGCCAGTAGTATAAGTCCAGTAATGAACACTGAAGCTTTCTTT. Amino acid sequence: CASSISPVMNTEAFF. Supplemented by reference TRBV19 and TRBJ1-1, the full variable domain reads DGGITQSPKYLFRKEGQNVTLSCEQNLNHDAMYWYRQDPGQGLRLIYYSQIVNDFQKGDIAEGYSVSREKKESFPLTVTSAQKNPTAFYLCASSISPVMNTEAFFGQGTRLTVV.

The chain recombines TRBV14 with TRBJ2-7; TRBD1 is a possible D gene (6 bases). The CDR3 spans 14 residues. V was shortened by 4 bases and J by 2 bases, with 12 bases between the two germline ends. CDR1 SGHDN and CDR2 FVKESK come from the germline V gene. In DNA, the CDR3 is TGTGCCAGCAGCCCCCGGGACAACCCCTACGAGCAGTACTTC. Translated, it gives CASSPRDNPYEQYF.

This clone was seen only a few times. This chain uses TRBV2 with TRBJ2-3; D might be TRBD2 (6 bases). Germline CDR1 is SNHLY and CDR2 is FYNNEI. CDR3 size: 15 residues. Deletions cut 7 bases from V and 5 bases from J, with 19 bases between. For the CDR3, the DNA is TGTGCCAGCAAGTGGTCCGGGACTTGGGTAGATACGCAGTATTTT. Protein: CASKWSGTWVDTQYF.

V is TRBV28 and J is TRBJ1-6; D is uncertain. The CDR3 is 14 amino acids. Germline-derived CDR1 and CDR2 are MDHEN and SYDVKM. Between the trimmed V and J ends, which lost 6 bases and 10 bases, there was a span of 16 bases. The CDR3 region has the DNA TGTGCCAGCAGACCCGAGATTTTGGAGTCACCCCTCCACTTT. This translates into CASRPEILESPLHF.